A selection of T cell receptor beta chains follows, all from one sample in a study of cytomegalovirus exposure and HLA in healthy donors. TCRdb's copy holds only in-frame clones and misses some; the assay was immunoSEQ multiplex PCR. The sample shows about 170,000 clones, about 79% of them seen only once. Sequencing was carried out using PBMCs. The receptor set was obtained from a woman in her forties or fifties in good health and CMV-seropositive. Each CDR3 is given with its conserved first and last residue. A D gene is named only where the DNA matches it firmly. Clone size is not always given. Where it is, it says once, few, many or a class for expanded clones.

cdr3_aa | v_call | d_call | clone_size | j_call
CASSPLAGGLGEQFF | TRBV7-2 | TRBD2 | - | TRBJ2-1
CASSQWTGGDHTQYF | TRBV4-3 | TRBD1 | - | TRBJ2-3
CASSLSQGSNTEAFF | TRBV5-1 | - | - | TRBJ1-1
CASTAHREPKNIQYF | TRBV5-6 | - | few | TRBJ2-4
CASSADTKNTEAFF | TRBV5-4 | - | - | TRBJ1-1
CASSPGGATGGYTF | TRBV28 | - | - | TRBJ1-2
CASSSRRSDVYNEQFF | TRBV13 | - | - | TRBJ2-1
CASSLDHRLIYGYTF | TRBV5-5 | - | - | TRBJ1-2
CASRGTSGSAANTGELFF | TRBV2 | TRBD2 | few | TRBJ2-2
CASSGGTPNEAFF | TRBV2 | - | - | TRBJ1-1
CASSETPGGNQPQHF | TRBV6-1 | TRBD1 | - | TRBJ1-5
CASSGTGGGYTF | TRBV6-5 | TRBD1 | - | TRBJ1-2
CASSHQRSRSYNEQFF | TRBV4-1 | - | - | TRBJ2-1
CAISEGQGSGQPQHF | TRBV10-3 | TRBD1 | - | TRBJ1-5
CASSQGPGQPQHF | TRBV14 | - | - | TRBJ1-5
CASSLHQRKLFF | TRBV4-1 | - | - | TRBJ1-4
CAISGTLGQPLSGNTIYF | TRBV10-3 | TRBD1 | - | TRBJ1-3
CASSQDTGEFYEQYF | TRBV4-2 | TRBD1 | - | TRBJ2-7
CAWSVFTGGQPQHF | TRBV30 | TRBD1 | - | TRBJ1-5
CASSVATSGGGETQYF | TRBV9 | TRBD2 | once | TRBJ2-5